This record concerns one T cell receptor beta chain sequence. The sample comes from a study of T cell clones after liver transplantation. Background on the study: Post-transplant blood was tracked for graft-donor-reactive T cell clones identified in a pre-transplant mixed lymphocyte reaction.

Germline V gene lookup returns CDR1 SGDLS and CDR2 YYNGEE. This CDR3 is 14 amino acids long. With 0 bases clipped from V and 6 bases from J, the junction kept 0 bases outside the gene matches. Some clones are missing from TCRdb's copy, which holds only in-frame ones; the method was immunoSEQ multiplex PCR. The sample consists of about 68,000 clones, about 91% of them appearing once. This sequence was found in a human patient who received a liver transplant. The graft donor may have contributed some T cells. The sequencing here drew on CD4+ T cells from blood, taken less than 26 months after liver transplant. The chain carries TRBV9 and TRBJ2-1, with 10 bases lining up with TRBD2. DNA of the CDR3: TGTGCCAGCAGCGTAGGGACTAGCGGCAATGAGCAGTTCTTC. As protein: CASSVGTSGNEQFF. Complete variable domain (other parts from reference TRBV9 and TRBJ2-1): DSGVTQTPKHLITATGQRVTLRCSPRSGDLSVYWYQQSLDQGLQFLIQYYNGEERAKGNILERFSAQQFPDLHSELNLSSLELGDSALYFCASSVGTSGNEQFFGPGTRLTVL.